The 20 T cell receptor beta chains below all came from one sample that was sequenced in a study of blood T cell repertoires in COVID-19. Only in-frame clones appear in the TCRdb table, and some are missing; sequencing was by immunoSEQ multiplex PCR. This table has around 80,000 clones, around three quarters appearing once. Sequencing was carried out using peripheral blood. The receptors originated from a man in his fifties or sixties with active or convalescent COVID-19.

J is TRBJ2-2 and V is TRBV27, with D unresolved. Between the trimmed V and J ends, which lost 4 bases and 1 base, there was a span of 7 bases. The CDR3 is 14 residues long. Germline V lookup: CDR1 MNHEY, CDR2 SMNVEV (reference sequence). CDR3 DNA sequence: TGTGCCAGCAGTTCTCTGTTGAACACCGGGGAGCTGTTTTTT. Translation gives CASSSLLNTGELFF.

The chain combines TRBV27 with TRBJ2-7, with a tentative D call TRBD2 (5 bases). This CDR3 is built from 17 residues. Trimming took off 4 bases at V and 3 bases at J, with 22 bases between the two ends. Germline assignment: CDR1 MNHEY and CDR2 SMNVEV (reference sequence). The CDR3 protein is CASSSIAGRATRYEQYF. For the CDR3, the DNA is TGTGCCAGCAGTTCCATCGCCGGGCGGGCGACGCGCTACGAGCAGTACTTC.

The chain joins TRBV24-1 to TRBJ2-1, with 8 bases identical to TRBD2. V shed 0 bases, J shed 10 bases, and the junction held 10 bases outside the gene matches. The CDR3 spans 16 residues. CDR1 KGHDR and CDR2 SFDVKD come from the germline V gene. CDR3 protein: CATSDLSGGGLGEQFF. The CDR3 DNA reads TGTGCCACCAGTGATTTGTCGGGGGGGGGCCTTGGGGAGCAGTTCTTC.

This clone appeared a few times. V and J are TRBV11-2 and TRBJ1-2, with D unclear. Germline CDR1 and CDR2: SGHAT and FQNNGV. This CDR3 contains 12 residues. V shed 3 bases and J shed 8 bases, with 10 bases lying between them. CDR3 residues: CASSLNRLGYTF. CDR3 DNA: TGTGCCAGCAGCTTGAACAGATTAGGCTACACCTTC. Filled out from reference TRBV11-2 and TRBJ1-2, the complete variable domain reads EAGVAQSPRYKIIEKRQSVAFWCNPISGHATLYWYQQILGQGPKLLIQFQNNGVVDDSQLPKDRFSAERLKGVDSTLKIQPAKLEDSAVYLCASSLNRLGYTFGSGTRLTVV.

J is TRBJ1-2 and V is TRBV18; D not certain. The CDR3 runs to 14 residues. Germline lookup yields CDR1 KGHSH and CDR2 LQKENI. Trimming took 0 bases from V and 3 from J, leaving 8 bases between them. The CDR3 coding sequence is TGTGCCAGCTCACCACCGGCGGGCTACTATGGCTACACCTTC. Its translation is CASSPPAGYYGYTF.

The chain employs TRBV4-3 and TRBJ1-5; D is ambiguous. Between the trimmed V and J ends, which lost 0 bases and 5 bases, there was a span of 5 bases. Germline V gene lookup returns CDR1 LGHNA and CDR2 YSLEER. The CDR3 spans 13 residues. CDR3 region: CASSQDPYQPQHF. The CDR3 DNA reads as TGCGCCAGCAGCCAAGATCCTTATCAGCCCCAGCATTTT.

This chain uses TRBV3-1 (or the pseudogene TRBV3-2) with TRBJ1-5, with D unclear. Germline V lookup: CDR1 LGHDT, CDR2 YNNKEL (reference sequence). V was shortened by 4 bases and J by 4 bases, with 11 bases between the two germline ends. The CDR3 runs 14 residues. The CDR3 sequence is CASSLSGGNQPQHF. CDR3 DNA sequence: TGTGCCAGCAGCCTCAGCGGAGGGAATCAGCCCCAGCATTTT.

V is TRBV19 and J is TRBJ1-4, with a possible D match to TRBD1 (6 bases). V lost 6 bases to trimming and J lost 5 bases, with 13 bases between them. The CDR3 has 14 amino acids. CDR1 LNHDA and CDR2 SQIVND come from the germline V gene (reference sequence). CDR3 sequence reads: CASRRGQTNEKLFF. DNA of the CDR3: TGTGCCAGTAGACGAGGACAGACGAATGAAAAACTGTTTTTT.

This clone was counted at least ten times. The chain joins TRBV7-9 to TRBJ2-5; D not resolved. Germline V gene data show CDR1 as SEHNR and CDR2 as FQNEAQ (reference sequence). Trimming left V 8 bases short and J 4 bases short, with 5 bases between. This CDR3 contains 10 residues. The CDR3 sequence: CASGRETQYF. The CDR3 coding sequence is TGTGCCAGCGGTAGAGAGACCCAGTACTTC.

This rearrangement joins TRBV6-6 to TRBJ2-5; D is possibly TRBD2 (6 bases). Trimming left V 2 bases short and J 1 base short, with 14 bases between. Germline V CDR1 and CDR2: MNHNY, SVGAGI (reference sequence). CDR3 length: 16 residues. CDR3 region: CASSYKLAQFQETQYF. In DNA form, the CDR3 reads TGTGCCAGCAGTTACAAGCTAGCGCAATTCCAAGAGACCCAGTACTTC.

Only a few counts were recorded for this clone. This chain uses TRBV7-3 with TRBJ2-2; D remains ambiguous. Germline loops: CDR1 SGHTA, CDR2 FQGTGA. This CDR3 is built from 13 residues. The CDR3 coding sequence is TGTCACCTCAAAAGCCGTCACACCGGGGAGCTGTTTTTT. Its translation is CHLKSRHTGELFF.

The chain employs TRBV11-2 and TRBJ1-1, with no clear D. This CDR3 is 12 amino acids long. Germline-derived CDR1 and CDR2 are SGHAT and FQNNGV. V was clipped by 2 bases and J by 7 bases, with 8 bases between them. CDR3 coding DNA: TGTGCCAGCAGCTTACAAATAGATGAAGCTTTCTTT. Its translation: CASSLQIDEAFF. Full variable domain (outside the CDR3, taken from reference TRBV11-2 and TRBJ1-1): EAGVAQSPRYKIIEKRQSVAFWCNPISGHATLYWYQQILGQGPKLLIQFQNNGVVDDSQLPKDRFSAERLKGVDSTLKIQPAKLEDSAVYLCASSLQIDEAFFGQGTRLTVV.

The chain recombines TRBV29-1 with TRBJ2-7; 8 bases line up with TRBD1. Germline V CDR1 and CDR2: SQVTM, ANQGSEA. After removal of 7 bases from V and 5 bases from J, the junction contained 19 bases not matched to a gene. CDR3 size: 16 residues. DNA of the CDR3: TGCAGCGCAATGGGGTTTCGGACAGGGCCATTGAACGAGCAGTACTTC. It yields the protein CSAMGFRTGPLNEQYF.

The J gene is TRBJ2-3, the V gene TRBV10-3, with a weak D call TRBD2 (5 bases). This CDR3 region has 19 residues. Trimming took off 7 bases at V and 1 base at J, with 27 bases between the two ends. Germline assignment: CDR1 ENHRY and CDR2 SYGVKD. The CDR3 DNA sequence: TGTGCCATCAAAGGAGGCGGTACGTTCTGGGCTGCAGGCACAGATACGCAGTATTTT. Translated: CAIKGGGTFWAAGTDTQYF.

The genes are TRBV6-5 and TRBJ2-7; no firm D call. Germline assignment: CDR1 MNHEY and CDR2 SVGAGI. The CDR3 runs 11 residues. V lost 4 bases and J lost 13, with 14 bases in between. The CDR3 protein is CASSSPSIVYF. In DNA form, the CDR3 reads TGTGCCAGCAGTTCGCCTTCTATAGTTTACTTC.

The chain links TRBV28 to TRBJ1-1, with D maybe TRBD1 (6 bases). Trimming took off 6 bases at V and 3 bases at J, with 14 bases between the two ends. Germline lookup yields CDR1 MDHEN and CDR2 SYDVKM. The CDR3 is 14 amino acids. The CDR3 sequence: CASRTSGQHTEAFF. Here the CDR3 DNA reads TGTGCCAGCAGAACCTCGGGACAACACACTGAAGCTTTCTTT.

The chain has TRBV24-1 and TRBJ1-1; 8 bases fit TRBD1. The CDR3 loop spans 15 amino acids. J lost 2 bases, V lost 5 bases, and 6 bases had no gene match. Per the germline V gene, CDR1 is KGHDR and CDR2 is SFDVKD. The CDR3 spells CATSGGQGGNTEAFF. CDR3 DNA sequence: TGTGCCACCAGTGGTGGACAGGGTGGAAACACTGAAGCTTTCTTT.

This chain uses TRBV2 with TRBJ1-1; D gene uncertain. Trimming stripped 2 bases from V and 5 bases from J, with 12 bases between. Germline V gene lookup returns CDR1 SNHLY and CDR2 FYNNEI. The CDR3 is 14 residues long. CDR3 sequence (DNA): TGTGCCAGCAGTGAAATGGATGTGAGGACTGAAGCTTTCTTT. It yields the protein CASSEMDVRTEAFF.

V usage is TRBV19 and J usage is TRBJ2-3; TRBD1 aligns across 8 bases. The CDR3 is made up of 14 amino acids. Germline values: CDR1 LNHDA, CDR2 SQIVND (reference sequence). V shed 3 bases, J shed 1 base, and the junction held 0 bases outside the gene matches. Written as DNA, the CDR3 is TGTGCCAGTAGTATGACAGGGGGCACAGATACGCAGTATTTT. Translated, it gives CASSMTGGTDTQYF.

CDR3 sequence (DNA): TGTGCCAGCACGACCCAATCAGGGGCGGGCTATGGCTACACCTTC. Translating gives CASTTQSGAGYGYTF. The chain links TRBV6-5 to TRBJ1-2, with D tentatively TRBD1 (6 bases). CDR1 is MNHEY, CDR2 SVGAGI, per germline. The ends were cut back, 7 bases at V and 4 bases at J, with 19 bases in the middle. This CDR3 is 15 amino acids long.